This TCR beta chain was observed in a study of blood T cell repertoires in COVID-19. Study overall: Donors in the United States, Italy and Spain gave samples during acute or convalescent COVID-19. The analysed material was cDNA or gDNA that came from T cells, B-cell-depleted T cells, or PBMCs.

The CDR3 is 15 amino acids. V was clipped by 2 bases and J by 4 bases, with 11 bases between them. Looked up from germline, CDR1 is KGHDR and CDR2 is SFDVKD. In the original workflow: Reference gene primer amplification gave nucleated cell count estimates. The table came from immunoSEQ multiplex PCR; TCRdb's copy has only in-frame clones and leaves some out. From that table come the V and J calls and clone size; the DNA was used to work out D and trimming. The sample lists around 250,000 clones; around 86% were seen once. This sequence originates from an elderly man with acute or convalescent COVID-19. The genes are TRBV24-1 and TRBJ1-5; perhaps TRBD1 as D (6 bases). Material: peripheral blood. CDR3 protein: CATSDSGAGNQPQHF. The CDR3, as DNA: TGTGCCACCAGTGATTCAGGGGCGGGTAATCAGCCCCAGCATTTT.